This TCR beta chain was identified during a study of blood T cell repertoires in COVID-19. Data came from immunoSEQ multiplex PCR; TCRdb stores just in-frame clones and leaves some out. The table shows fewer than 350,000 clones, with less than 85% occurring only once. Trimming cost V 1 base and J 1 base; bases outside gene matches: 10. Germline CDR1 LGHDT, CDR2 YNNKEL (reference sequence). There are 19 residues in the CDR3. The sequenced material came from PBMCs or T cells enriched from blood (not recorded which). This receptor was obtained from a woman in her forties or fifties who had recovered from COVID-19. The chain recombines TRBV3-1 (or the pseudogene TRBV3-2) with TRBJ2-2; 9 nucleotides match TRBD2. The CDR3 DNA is TGTGCCAGCAGCCAAGGGTTGTGGCTAGCGGGACTGAACACCGGGGAGCTGTTTTTT. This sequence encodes CASSQGLWLAGLNTGELFF.